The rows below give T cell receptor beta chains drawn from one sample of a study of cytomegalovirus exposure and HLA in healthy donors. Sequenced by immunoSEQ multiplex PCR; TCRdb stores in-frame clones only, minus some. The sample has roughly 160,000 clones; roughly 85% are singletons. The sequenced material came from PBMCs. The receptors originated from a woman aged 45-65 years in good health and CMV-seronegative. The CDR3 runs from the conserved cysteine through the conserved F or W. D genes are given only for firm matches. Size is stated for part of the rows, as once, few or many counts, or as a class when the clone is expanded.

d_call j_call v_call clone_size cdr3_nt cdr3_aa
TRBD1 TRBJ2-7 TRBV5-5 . TGTGCCAGCAGCTTTTCCGGGACAGGCCCCTACGAGCAGTACTTC CASSFSGTGPYEQYF
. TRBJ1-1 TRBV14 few TGTGCCAGCAGCCAAGATCAAGGAACCAGAGGTACTGAAGCTTTCTTT CASSQDQGTRGTEAFF
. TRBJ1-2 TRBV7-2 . TGTGCCAGCAGCTTTCCCGTGCTGGTCTACGGCTACACCTTC CASSFPVLVYGYTF
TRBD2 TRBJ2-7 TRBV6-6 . TGTGCCAGCAGTTACGGTCGGGAGGGCCACGAGCAGTACTTC CASSYGREGHEQYF
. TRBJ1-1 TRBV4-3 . TGCGCCAGCAGCCAAGATTACAGGAACACTGAAGCTTTCTTT CASSQDYRNTEAFF
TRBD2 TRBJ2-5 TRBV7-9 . TGTGCCAGCAGGCCGACTAGCGGCCAAGAGACCCAGTACTTC CASRPTSGQETQYF
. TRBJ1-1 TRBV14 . TGTGCCAGCAGCCAAGATAGGGCAGGGAAGGACACTGAAGCTTTCTTT CASSQDRAGKDTEAFF
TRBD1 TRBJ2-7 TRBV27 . TGTGCCAGCAGACCGACAGGGGTTACCTACGAGCAGTACTTC CASRPTGVTYEQYF
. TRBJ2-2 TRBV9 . TGTGCCAGCAGCGGTTGGGGGGTCCGGGGGACCGGGGAGCTGTTTTTT CASSGWGVRGTGELFF
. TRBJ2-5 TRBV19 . TGTGCCAGTACCCTGGGAACAGGGGGGGAGGAGACCCAGTACTTC CASTLGTGGEETQYF
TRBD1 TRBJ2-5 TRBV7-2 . TGTGCCAGCAGCTTGACTACAAGGACAGGGCAAGAGACCCAGTACTTC CASSLTTRTGQETQYF
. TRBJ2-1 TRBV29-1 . TGCAGCGTTGAAGTTAACTACCCGTTGTATGAGCAGTTCTTC CSVEVNYPLYEQFF
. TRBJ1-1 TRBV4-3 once TGCGCCAGCAGCCAAACCATACTACGTCAGAACACTGAAGCTTTCTTT CASSQTILRQNTEAFF
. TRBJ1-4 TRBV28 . TGTGCCAGTTTTAGAACCCCCAATGAAAAACTGTTTTTT CASFRTPNEKLFF
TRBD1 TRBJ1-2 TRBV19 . TGTGCCAGTAGTACGACAGGGGTGGTTGTTGGCTACACCTTC CASSTTGVVVGYTF
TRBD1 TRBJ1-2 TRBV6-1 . TGTGCCAGCAGTGAAAAGAGACAGGGATATAACTATGGCTACACCTTC CASSEKRQGYNYGYTF
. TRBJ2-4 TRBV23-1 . TGCGCCAGCACCCTAGGGGAAAAGATTAGCGGAGTTTCGCGCAAAAACATTCAGTACTTC CASTLGEKISGVSRKNIQYF
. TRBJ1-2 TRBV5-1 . TGCGCCAGCAGCTTGGGAGGAACAGGGTCTGGCTACACCTTC CASSLGGTGSGYTF
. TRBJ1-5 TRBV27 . TGTGCCAGCAGTTATTCCCGGGGGGTCGACAATCAGCCCCAGCATTTT CASSYSRGVDNQPQHF
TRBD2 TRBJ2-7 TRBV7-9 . TGTGCCAGCAGCGTTAGCGGGATCTACGAGCAGTACTTC CASSVSGIYEQYF
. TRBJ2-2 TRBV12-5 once TGTGCTAGTGGTTTGGGGGTCAGGCCCGGGGAGCTGTTTTTT CASGLGVRPGELFF
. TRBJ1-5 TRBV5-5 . TGTGCCAGCAGCGCCGGACAGCCCCTGGGGGGCAATCAGCCCCAGCATTTT CASSAGQPLGGNQPQHF
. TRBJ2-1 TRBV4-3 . TGCGCCAGCAGCCGCCGGGTTTCCAACCCAGGGGACTCCTACAATGAGCAGTTCTTC CASSRRVSNPGDSYNEQFF
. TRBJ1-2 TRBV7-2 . TGTGCCAGCAGCTTAGTCTGGCAGGAAGCTAACTATGGCTACACCTTC CASSLVWQEANYGYTF
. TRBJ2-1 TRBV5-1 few TGCGCCAGCAAAGGTAGCCAGGGGTCTATTTCGTACAATGAGCAGTTCTTC CASKGSQGSISYNEQFF
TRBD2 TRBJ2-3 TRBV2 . TGTGCCAGCAGCGCCTGGGGACTAGCGGGAGAGACAGATACGCAGTATTTT CASSAWGLAGETDTQYF
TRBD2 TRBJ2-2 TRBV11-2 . TGTGCCAGCAGCTTTTCGACTAGCGGGTTCACCGGGGAGCTGTTTTTT CASSFSTSGFTGELFF
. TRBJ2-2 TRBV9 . TGTGCCAGCAGCGCTTTTGGACAGTCCACCGGGGAGCTGTTTTTT CASSAFGQSTGELFF
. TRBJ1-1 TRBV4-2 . TGTGCCAGCAGCCAAGATCGGACAGAGAACACTGAAGCTTTCTTT CASSQDRTENTEAFF
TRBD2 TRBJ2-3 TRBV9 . TGTGCCAGCAGCGGGGGACTAGCGGGGGATGTCTATGGCACAGATACGCAGTATTTT CASSGGLAGDVYGTDTQYF
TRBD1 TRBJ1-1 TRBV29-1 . TGCAGCGCCGGACAGGATATGAACACTGAAGCTTTCTTT CSAGQDMNTEAFF
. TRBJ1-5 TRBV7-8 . TGTGCCAGCAGCTTATACAACGGGGGCAATCAGCCCCAGCATTTT CASSLYNGGNQPQHF
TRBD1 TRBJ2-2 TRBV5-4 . TGTGCCAGCAGCTTGGCGTCCGTGACAGGGGCCGGGGAGCTGTTTTTT CASSLASVTGAGELFF
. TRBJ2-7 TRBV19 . TGTGCCAGTAGCCTAGGAGGGACCTACGAGCAGTACTTC CASSLGGTYEQYF
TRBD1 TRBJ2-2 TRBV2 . TGTGCCAGCCGAAGGGACAGTTCCTACACCGGGGAGCTGTTTTTT CASRRDSSYTGELFF
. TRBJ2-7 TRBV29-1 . TGCAGCGCCCTTTACAGGGATGTCTACGAGCAGTACTTC CSALYRDVYEQYF
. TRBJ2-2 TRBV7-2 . TGTGCCAGGGGGACAGTTCGGGGGCGCAGCACCGGGGAGCTGTTTTTT CARGTVRGRSTGELFF
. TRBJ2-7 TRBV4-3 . TGCGCCAGCAGCCGGGAGTTGGACAGTTCCTACGAGCAGTACTTC CASSRELDSSYEQYF
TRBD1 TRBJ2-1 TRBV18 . TGTGCCAGCTTCTCGGGACAGCACAATGAGCAGTTCTTC CASFSGQHNEQFF
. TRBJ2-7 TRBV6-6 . TGTGCCAGCAGTTACTCGAGGGTCGGTTACGAGCAGTACTTC CASSYSRVGYEQYF
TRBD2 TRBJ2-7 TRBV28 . TGTGCCAGCAGTTTCCCCGCGATAGCGGGGGGCTACGAGCAGTACTTC CASSFPAIAGGYEQYF
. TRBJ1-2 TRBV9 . TGTGCCAGCAGCTTATCCGGGACGCCCCCGGAGGGCTATGGCTACACCTTC CASSLSGTPPEGYGYTF
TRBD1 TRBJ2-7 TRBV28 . TGTGCCACCAGAGGGGACAGGGGGTACGAGCAGTACTTC CATRGDRGYEQYF
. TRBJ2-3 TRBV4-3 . TGCGCCAGCAGCCAACTTCCGAGGGCAGATACGCAGTATTTT CASSQLPRADTQYF
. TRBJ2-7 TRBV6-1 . TGTGCCAGCAGTGAATTCAGGGAAGTGTACTACGAGCAGTACTTC CASSEFREVYYEQYF
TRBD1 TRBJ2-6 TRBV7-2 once TGTGCCAGCAGATTCGACAGGGGAACTAACGTCCTGACCTTC CASRFDRGTNVLTF
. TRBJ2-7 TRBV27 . TGTGCCAGCAGTTGGCGGCCAAGTCCCTACGAGCAGTACTTC CASSWRPSPYEQYF
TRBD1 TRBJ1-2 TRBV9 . TGTGCCAGCAGCGTGGACAGGGATTCCCCTTATGGCTACACCTTC CASSVDRDSPYGYTF
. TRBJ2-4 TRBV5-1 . TGCGCCAGCAGCTTACAGGGGGGGCAAAAGGGGAACATTCAGTACTTC CASSLQGGQKGNIQYF
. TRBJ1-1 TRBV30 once TGTGCCTGGAGCGCGGGACGGACGAACACTGAAGATTTCTTT CAWSAGRTNTEDFF
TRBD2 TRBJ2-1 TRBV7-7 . TGTGCCAGCAGCGCCAAAGCGGGGGGGCCGAATGAGCAGTTCTTC CASSAKAGGPNEQFF
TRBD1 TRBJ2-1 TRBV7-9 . TGTGCCAGCAGTTGGACAGGGTCGTGGGCAAATGGGCAGTTCTTC CASSWTGSWANGQFF
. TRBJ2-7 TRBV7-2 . TGTGCCAGCAGCTACTTCGTCGAGCAGTACTTC CASSYFVEQYF
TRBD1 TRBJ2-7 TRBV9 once TGTGCCAGCAGCGTAGGGGGACAGGGGGCCGCTTACGAGCAGTACTTC CASSVGGQGAAYEQYF
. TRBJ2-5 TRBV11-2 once TGTGCCAGCACCCTAGGGGGGGCAGTAAACCAAGAGACCCAGTACTTC CASTLGGAVNQETQYF
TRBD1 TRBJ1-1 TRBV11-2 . TGTGCCAGCAGCTTAAACAGGGGGCTGAACACTGAAGCTTTCTTT CASSLNRGLNTEAFF
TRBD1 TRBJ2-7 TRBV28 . TGTGCCAGCAGTTCAGGACAGGGGGCATTCTACGAGCAGTACTTC CASSSGQGAFYEQYF
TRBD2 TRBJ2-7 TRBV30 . TGTGCCGGGACTAGCGGGAGGTCCTACGAGCAGTACTTC CAGTSGRSYEQYF
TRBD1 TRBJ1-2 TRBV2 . TGTGCCAGCAGTGCAAACCCGGGACAGGGGAATGGCTACACCTTC CASSANPGQGNGYTF
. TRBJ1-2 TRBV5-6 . TGTGCCAGCACCCCCGAGCCTAGTCGACCTAACTATGGCTACACCTTC CASTPEPSRPNYGYTF